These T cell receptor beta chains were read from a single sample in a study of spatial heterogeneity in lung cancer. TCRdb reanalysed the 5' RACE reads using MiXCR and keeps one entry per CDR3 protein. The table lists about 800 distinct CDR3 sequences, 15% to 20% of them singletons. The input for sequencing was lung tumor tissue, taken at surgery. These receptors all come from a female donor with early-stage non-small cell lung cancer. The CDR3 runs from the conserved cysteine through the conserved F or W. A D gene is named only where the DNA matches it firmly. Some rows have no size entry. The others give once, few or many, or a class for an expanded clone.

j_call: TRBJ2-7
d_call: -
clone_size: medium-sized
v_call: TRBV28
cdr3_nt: TGTGCCAGCAGGTCCACTAGCTGGGAGCAGTACTTC
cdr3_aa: CASRSTSWEQYF

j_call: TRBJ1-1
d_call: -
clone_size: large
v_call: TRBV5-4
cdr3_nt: TGTGCCAGCAGCTTCCAGATACCTAACACTGAAGCTTTCTTT
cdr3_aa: CASSFQIPNTEAFF

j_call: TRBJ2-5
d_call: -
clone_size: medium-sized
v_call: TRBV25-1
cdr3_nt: TGTGCCAGCAGTGAATCGGGGATACAAGAGACCCAGTACTTC
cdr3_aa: CASSESGIQETQYF

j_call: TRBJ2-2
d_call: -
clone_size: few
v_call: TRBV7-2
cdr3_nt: TGTGCCAGCAGCCCCACAGGGCAAACCGGGGAGCTGTTTTTT
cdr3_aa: CASSPTGQTGELFF

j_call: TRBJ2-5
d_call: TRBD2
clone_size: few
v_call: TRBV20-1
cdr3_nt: TGCAGTGCTAGGCCCCACAGCGGGAGAGTCCCAGAGACCCAGTACTTC
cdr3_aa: CSARPHSGRVPETQYF

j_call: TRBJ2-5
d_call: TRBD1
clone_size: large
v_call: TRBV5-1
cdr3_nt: TGCGCCAGCCTCGGACAGGGGGCGTACGAGACCCAGTACTTC
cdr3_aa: CASLGQGAYETQYF

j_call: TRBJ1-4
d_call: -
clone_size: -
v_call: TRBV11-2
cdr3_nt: TGTGCCAGCAGCCTAGCCCTTGGCAGCCTGAATCGGAAACTGTTTTTT
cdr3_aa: CASSLALGSLNRKLFF

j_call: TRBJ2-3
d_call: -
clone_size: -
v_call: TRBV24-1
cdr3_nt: TGTGCCACCAGTGATGATGACGGTTCTAGCACAGATACGCAGTATTTT
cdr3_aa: CATSDDDGSSTDTQYF

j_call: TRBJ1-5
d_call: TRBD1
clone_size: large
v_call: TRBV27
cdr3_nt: TGTGCCAGCAGTCCCTTAGGGTCACAGGGGGGTCAGCCCCAGCATTTT
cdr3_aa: CASSPLGSQGGQPQHF

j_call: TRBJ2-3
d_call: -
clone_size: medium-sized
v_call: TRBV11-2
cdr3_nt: TGTGCCAGCATCGGACTCGGGAAGACGCAGTATTTT
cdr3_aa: CASIGLGKTQYF

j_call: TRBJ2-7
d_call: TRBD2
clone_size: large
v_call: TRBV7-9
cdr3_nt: TGTGCCAGCAGCTTAGACACTCGCGGGAGGGCCTACGAGCAGTACTTC
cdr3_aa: CASSLDTRGRAYEQYF

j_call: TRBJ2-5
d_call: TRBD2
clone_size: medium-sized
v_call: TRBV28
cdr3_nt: TGTGCCAGCAGTCCCGGGACTAGCGGGGGGCCAGAGACCCAGTACTTC
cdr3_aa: CASSPGTSGGPETQYF

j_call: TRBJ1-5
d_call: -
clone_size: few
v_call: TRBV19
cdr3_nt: TGTGCCAGCGCCCACCTTAGCAATCAGCCCCAGCATTTT
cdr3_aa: CASAHLSNQPQHF

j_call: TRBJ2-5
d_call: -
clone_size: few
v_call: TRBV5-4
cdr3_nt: TGTACCAGCAGCCCCGTTGGCCAAGAGACCCAGTACTTC
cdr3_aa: CTSSPVGQETQYF

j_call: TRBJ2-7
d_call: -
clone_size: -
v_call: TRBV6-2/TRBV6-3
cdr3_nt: TGTGCCAGCAGTTACACGGACCACTCCTACGAGCAGTACTTC
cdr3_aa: CASSYTDHSYEQYF

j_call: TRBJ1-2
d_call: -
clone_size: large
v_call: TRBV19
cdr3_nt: TGTGCCAGTAGGCCCCCCGGAGGGGGAAGCTATGGCTACACCTTC
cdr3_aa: CASRPPGGGSYGYTF

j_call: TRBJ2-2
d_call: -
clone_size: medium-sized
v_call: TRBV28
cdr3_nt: TGTGCCAGCAGGCGGCCCACCGGGGAGCTGTTTTTT
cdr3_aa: CASRRPTGELFF

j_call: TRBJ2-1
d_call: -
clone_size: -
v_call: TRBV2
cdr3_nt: TGTGCCAGCGGACCGGACTTTTACAATGAGCAGTTCTTC
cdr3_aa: CASGPDFYNEQFF

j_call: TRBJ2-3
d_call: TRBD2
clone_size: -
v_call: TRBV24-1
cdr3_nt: TGTGCCACCAGGGGAGGGCGGTTCACAGATACGCAGTATTTT
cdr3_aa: CATRGGRFTDTQYF

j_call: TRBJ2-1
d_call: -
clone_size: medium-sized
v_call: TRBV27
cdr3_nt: TGTGCCAGCAGTTACCGGTTGGGGACCTACAATGAGCAGTTCTTC
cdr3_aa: CASSYRLGTYNEQFF